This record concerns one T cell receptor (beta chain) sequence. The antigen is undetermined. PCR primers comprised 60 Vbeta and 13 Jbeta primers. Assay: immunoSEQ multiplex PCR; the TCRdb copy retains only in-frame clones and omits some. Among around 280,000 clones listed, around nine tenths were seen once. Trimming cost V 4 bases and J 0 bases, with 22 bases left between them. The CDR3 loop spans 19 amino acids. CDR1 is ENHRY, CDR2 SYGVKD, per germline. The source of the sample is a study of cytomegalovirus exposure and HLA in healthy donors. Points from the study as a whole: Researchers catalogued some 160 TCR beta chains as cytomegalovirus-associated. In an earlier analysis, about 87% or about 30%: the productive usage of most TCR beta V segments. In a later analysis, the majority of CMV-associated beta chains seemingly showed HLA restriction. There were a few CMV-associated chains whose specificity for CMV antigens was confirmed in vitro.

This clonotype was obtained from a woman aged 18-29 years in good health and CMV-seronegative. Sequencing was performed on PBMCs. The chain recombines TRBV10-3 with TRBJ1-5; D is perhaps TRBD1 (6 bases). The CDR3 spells CAISGDRDTFYYSNQPQHF. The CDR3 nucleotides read TGTGCCATCAGTGGTGACCGGGACACTTTCTACTATAGCAATCAGCCCCAGCATTTT.